This TCR beta chain was observed in a study of control samples from healthy donors and cancer patients. Only in-frame clones appear in the TCRdb table, and some are missing; sequencing was by immunoSEQ multiplex PCR. The sample lists 150,000 to 200,000 clones, roughly 92% occurring once. V was pared by 4 bases and J by 1 base, with 11 bases between. CDR1 and CDR2 from the germline V gene are MNHEY and SMNVEV (reference sequence). The CDR3 is made up of 15 amino acids. The sample taken for sequencing was blood. The chain has TRBV27 and TRBJ1-3; possibly TRBD1 for D (6 bases). This TCR was sampled from a woman aged 18 to 35 in good health. The chain's CDR3 is CASSWTDGSGNTIYF. In nucleotides, the CDR3 is TGTGCCAGCAGTTGGACAGACGGATCTGGAAACACCATATATTTT.